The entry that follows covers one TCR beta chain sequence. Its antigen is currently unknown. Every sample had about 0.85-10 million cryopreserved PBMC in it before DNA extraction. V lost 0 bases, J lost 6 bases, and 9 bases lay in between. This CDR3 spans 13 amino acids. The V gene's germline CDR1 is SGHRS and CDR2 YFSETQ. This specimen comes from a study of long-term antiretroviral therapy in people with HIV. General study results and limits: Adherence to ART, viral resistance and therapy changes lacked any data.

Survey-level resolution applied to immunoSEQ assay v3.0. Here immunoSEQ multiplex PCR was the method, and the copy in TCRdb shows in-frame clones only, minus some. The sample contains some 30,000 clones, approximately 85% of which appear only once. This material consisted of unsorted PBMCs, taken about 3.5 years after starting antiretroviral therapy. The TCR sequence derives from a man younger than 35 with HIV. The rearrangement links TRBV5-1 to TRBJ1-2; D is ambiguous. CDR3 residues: CASSLGAGDGYTF. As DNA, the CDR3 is TGCGCCAGCAGCTTGGGAGCCGGAGATGGCTACACCTTC.